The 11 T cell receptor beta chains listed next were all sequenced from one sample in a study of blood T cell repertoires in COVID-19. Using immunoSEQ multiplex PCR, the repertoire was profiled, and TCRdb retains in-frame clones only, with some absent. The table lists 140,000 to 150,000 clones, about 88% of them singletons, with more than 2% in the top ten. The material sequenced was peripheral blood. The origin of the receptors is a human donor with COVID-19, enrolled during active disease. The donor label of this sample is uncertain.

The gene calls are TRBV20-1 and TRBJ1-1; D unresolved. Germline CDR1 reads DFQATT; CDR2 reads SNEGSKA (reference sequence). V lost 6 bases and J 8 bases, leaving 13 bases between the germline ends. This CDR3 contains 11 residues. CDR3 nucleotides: TGCAGTGCCGCGAGGACGGGGGAAGCTTTCTTT. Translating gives CSAARTGEAFF.

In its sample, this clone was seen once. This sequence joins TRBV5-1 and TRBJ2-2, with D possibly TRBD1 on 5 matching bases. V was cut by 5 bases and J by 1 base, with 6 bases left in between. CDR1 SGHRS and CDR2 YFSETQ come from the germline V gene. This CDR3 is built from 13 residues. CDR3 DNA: TGCGCCAGCAGAGGGGAGAACACCGGGGAGCTGTTTTTT. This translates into CASRGENTGELFF.

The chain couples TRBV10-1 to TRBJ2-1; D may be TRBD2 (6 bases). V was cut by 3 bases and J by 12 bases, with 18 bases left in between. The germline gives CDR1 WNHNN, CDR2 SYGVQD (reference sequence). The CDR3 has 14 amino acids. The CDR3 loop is CASSDGSPVSGQFF. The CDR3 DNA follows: TGCGCCAGCAGTGACGGGAGTCCCGTCTCGGGGCAGTTCTTC.

The CDR3 bases are TGTGCCAGCAGTTCTCAGGGGGCGCGGGAGCAGTACTTC. This encodes CASSSQGAREQYF. This sequence joins TRBV28 and TRBJ2-7, with 8 positions matching TRBD1. This CDR3 has 13 amino acids. The V gene end was trimmed by 4 bases and the J gene end by 7 bases; junction bases not matched to a gene: 6. The germline gives CDR1 MDHEN, CDR2 SYDVKM.

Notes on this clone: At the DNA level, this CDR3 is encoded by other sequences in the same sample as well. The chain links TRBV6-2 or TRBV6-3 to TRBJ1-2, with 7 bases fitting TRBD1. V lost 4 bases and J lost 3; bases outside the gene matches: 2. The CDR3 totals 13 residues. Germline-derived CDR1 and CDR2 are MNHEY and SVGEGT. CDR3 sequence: CASSFRGDYGYTF. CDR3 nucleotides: TGTGCCAGCAGTTTCAGGGGGGACTATGGCTACACCTTC.

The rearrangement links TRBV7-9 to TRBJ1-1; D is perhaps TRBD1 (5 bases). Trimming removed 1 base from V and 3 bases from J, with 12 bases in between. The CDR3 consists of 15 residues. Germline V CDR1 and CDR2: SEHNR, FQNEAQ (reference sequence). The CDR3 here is CASSLGGAGDTEAFF. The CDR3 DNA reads TGTGCCAGCAGCTTAGGAGGGGCGGGGGACACTGAAGCTTTCTTT.

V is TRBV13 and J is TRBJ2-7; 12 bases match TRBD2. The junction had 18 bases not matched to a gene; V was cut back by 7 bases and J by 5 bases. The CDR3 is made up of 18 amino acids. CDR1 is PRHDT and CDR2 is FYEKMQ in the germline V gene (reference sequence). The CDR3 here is CASTERLAGVVGSHEQYF. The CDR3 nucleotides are TGTGCCAGCACCGAACGACTAGCGGGGGTCGTGGGTTCTCACGAGCAGTACTTC.

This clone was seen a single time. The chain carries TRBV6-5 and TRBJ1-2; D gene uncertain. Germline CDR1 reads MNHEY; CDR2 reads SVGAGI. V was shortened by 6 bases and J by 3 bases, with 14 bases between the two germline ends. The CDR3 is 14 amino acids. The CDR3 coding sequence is TGTGCCAGCAGACGGACGGAGAGGGACTATGGCTACACCTTC. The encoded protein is CASRRTERDYGYTF.

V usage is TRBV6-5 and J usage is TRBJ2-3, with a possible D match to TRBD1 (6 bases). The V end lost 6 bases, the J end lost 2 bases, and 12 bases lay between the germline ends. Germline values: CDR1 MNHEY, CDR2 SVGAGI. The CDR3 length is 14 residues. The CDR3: CASSPLGATDTQYF. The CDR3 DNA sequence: TGTGCCAGCAGCCCCTTGGGGGCCACAGATACGCAGTATTTT.

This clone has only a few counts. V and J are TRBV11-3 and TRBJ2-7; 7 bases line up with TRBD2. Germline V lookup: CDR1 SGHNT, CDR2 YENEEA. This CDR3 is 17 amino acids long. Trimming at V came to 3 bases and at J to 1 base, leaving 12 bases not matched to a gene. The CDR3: CASSLAGHRGVSYEQYF. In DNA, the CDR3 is TGTGCCAGCAGCTTGGCGGGGCACCGGGGGGTTTCCTACGAGCAGTACTTC.

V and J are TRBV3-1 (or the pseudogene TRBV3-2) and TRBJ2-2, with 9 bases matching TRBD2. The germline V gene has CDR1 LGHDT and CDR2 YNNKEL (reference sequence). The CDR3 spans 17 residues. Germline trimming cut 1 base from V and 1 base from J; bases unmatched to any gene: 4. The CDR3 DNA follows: TGTGCCAGCAGCCAAGTGAGCGGGGGGCAGAACACCGGGGAGCTGTTTTTT. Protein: CASSQVSGGQNTGELFF.